Following are 15 T cell receptor beta chains from one sample sequenced in a study of shared clonotypes between healthy human individuals. Profiled with immunoSEQ multiplex PCR; TCRdb holds only in-frame clones, not every one. The sample records around 940,000 clones, around three quarters being singletons. The sequencing input was memory CD4+ T cells sorted from blood. Subset denoted: CD45RA-negative fraction. The receptors derive from a man younger than 30 in good health.

J is TRBJ2-7 and V is TRBV30, with 7 bases fitting TRBD1. CDR1 and CDR2 (germline): GTSNPN, SVGIG (reference sequence). The length of the CDR3 is 13 residues. Losses at the gene ends were 2 bases for V and 2 bases for J; bases not matched to a gene: 3. The CDR3 loop reads CAWSPTGPYEQYF. CDR3 bases: TGTGCCTGGAGTCCGACAGGGCCCTACGAGCAGTACTTC.

The V gene is TRBV10-2, the J gene TRBJ1-3; D gene uncertain. Trimming shortened V by 8 bases and J by 4 bases, and 12 bases separated the two germline ends. Germline CDR1 and CDR2: WSHSY and SAAADI. The CDR3 runs 13 residues. The CDR3, as DNA: TGCGCCAGCGCGGGGTCTTGGGGAAACACCATATATTTT. Protein sequence: CASAGSWGNTIYF.

The chain is built from TRBV5-4 and TRBJ1-1; D not certain. Trimming stripped 3 bases from V and 1 base from J, with 1 base between. Looked up from germline, CDR1 is SGHNT and CDR2 is YYREEE (reference sequence). This CDR3 comprises 11 residues. The CDR3 protein is CASSSNTEAFF. Here the CDR3 DNA reads TGTGCCAGCAGCTCGAACACTGAAGCTTTCTTT.

V usage is TRBV12-5 and J usage is TRBJ2-1, with D unresolved. The CDR3 loop spans 12 amino acids. The ends were cut back, 1 base at V and 8 bases at J, with 6 bases in the middle. From germline, CDR1 is LGHNT and CDR2 FRNRAP. The CDR3 reads CASGLDVDEQFF. The DNA for the CDR3 is TGTGCTAGTGGTTTGGATGTCGATGAGCAGTTCTTC.

There are a few counts of this clone. CDR3 bases: TGTGCCAGCAGCGTAGCAGGTGTTAATGAAAAACTGTTTTTT. Protein product: CASSVAGVNEKLFF. The chain uses TRBV9 and TRBJ1-4; D not resolved. CDR3 length equals 14 residues. The germline V gene has CDR1 SGDLS and CDR2 YYNGEE. The V end was cut by 0 bases, the J end by 4 bases, with 7 bases between.

CDR3 sequence reads: CAWSADLAGELFF. The DNA of the CDR3 is TGTGCCTGGTCGGCGGACCTCGCCGGGGAGCTGTTTTTT. The chain is built from TRBV30 and TRBJ2-2, with unresolved D. V was pared by 5 bases and J by 6 bases, with 13 bases between. The CDR3 contains 13 residues. The germline CDR1 and CDR2 sequences are GTSNPN and SVGIG (reference sequence).

The V call is TRBV7-9, the J call TRBJ2-7; 13 nucleotides line up with TRBD2. CDR3 length: 18 residues. Germline loops: CDR1 SEHNR, CDR2 FQNEAQ (reference sequence). With 4 bases clipped from V and 1 base from J, the junction kept 10 bases outside the gene matches. In DNA form, the CDR3 reads TGTGCCAGCAGCTCCGGGACTAGCGGGATAGTCGGTTCCTACGAGCAGTACTTC. This sequence encodes CASSSGTSGIVGSYEQYF.

The rearrangement links TRBV4-1 to TRBJ1-3, with D unclear. The CDR3 is made up of 18 amino acids. Germline V lookup: CDR1 MGHRA, CDR2 YSYEKL. Trimming removed 0 bases at V and 2 bases at J, with 17 bases between. The CDR3 DNA reads TGCGCCAGCAGCCAAGATCGGGCGGTAAAAAAGGCTGGAAACACCATATATTTT. This translates into CASSQDRAVKKAGNTIYF.

This chain links TRBV28 with TRBJ2-2; D not resolved. The V and J ends lost 7 bases and 4 bases respectively, with 28 bases between them. The CDR3 extends over 19 amino acids. Germline values: CDR1 MDHEN, CDR2 SYDVKM. This CDR3 reads CASTFEPRPGTFSTGELFF. As DNA, the CDR3 is TGTGCCAGCACCTTTGAACCTCGTCCGGGCACTTTTTCCACCGGGGAGCTGTTTTTT.

This clone occurred a few times. V usage is TRBV11-2 and J usage is TRBJ2-2, with TRBD2 matching 7 bases. J lost 4 bases, V lost 5 bases, and 10 bases had no gene match. Germline V gives CDR1 SGHAT, CDR2 FQNNGV. There are 16 residues in the CDR3. CDR3: CASSSTGTTFTGELFF. CDR3 DNA: TGTGCCAGCAGCAGTACCGGGACTACTTTCACCGGGGAGCTGTTTTTT.

V is TRBV7-9 and J is TRBJ2-7; 7 bases fit TRBD1. There are 14 residues in the CDR3. Germline CDR1 and CDR2: SEHNR and FQNEAQ (reference sequence). The V gene end was trimmed by 5 bases and the J gene end by 6 bases; junction bases not matched to a gene: 10. The CDR3 bases are TGTGCCAGCAGCGATAACAGGGGATTGGGCGAGCAGTACTTC. This translates into CASSDNRGLGEQYF.

The rearrangement links TRBV6-6 to TRBJ1-5; D call uncertain. The V and J ends lost 2 bases and 5 bases respectively, with 7 bases between them. Germline V gene lookup returns CDR1 MNHNY and CDR2 SVGAGI (reference sequence). The CDR3 spans 13 residues. The CDR3 DNA follows: TGTGCCAGCAGTTACCTAAATGATCAGCCCCAGCATTTT. This encodes CASSYLNDQPQHF.

The CDR3 DNA sequence: TGTGCCAGCAGCCGGGGGGGACAGGTCTACGAGCAGTACTTC. It specifies CASSRGGQVYEQYF. The rearrangement uses TRBV7-2 and TRBJ2-7, with D perhaps being TRBD1 or TRBD2 (8 bases each). The CDR3 contains 14 residues. The germline V gene encodes CDR1 SGHTA and CDR2 FQGNSA. V was shortened by 5 bases and J by 3 bases, with 14 bases between the two germline ends.

The genes are TRBV30 and TRBJ2-5; 8 positions match TRBD1. Germline V gene data show CDR1 as GTSNPN and CDR2 as SVGIG (reference sequence). The CDR3 covers 15 residues. The DNA for the CDR3 is TGTGCTCAAACCCTCCGGCAGGGGGCGACGGAGACCCAGTACTTC. Translated, it gives CAQTLRQGATETQYF.

V gene TRBV7-2 combines with J gene TRBJ2-1; D ambiguous. The CDR3 covers 11 residues. V was pared by 4 bases and J by 11 bases, with 9 bases between. Germline CDR1 and CDR2: SGHTA and FQGNSA. In nucleotides, the CDR3 is TGTGCCAGCAGCTCCGACAAGAAGCAGTTCTTC. Translating it yields CASSSDKKQFF.